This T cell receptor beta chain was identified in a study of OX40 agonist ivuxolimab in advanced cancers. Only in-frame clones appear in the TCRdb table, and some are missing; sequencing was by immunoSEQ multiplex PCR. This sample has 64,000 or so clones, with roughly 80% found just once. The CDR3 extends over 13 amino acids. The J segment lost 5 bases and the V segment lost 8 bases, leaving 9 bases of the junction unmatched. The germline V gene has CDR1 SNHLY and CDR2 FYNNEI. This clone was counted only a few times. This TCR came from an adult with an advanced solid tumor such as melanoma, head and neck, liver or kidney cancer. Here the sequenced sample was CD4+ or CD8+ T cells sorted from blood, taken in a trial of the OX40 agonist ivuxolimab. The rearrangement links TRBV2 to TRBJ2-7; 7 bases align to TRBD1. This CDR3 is CASETGWVHEQYF. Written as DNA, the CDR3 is TGTGCCAGCGAGACAGGGTGGGTCCACGAGCAGTACTTC. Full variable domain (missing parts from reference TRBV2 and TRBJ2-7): EPEVTQTPSHQVTQMGQEVILRCVPISNHLYFYWYRQILGQKVEFLVSFYNNEISEKSEIFDDQFSVERPDGSNFTLKIRSTKLEDSAMYFCASETGWVHEQYFGPGTRLTVT.